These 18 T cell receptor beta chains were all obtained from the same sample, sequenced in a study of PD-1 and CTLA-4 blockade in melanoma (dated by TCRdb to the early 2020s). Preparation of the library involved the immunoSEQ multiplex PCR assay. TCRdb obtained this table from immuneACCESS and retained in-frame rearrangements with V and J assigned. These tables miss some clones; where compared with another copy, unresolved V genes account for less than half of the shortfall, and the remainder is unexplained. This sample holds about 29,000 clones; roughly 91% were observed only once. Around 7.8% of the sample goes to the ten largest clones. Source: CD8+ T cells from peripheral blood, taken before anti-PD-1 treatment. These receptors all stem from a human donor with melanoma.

CDR3 sequence reads: CASSPGENTEAFF. In DNA form, the CDR3 reads TGTGCCAGCAGTCCCGGGGAGAACACTGAAGCTTTCTTT. The rearrangement uses TRBV27 and TRBJ1-1, with D unresolved. Between the trimmed V and J ends, which lost 5 bases and 1 base, there was a span of 8 bases. This CDR3 comprises 13 residues. From germline, CDR1 is MNHEY and CDR2 SMNVEV (reference sequence).

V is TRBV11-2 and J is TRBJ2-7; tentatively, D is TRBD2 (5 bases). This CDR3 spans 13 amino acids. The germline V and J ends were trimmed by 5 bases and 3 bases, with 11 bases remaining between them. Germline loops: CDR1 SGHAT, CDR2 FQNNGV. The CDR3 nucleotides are TGTGCCAGCAGCCCCGGGATTTTCTACGAGCAGTACTTC. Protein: CASSPGIFYEQYF. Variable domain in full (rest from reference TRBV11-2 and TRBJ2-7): EAGVAQSPRYKIIEKRQSVAFWCNPISGHATLYWYQQILGQGPKLLIQFQNNGVVDDSQLPKDRFSAERLKGVDSTLKIQPAKLEDSAVYLCASSPGIFYEQYFGPGTRLTVT.

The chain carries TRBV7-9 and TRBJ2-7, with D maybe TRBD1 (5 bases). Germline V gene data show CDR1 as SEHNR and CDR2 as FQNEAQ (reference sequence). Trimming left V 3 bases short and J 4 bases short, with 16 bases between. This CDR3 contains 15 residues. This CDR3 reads CASSFKGASPYEQYF. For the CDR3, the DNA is TGTGCCAGCAGCTTTAAAGGGGCCTCACCTTACGAGCAGTACTTC.

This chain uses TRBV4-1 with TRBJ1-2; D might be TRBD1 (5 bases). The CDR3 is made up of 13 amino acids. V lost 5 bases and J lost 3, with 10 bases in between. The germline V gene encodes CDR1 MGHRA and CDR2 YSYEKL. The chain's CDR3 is CASSAGTDYGYTF. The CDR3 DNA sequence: TGCGCCAGCAGCGCGGGGACTGACTATGGCTACACCTTC.

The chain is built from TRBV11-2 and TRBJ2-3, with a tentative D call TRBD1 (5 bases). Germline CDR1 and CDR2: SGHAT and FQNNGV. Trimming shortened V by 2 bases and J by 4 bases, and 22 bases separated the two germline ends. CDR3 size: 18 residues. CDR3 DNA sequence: TGTGCCAGCAGCTTATTTGAAAGCAGGGTCTTAGGGGCAGATACGCAGTATTTT. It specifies CASSLFESRVLGADTQYF.

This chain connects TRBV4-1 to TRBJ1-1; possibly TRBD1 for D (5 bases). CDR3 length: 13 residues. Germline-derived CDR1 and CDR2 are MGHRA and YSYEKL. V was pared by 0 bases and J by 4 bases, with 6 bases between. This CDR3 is CASSQETVTEAFF. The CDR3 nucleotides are TGCGCCAGCAGCCAAGAGACAGTCACTGAAGCTTTCTTT.

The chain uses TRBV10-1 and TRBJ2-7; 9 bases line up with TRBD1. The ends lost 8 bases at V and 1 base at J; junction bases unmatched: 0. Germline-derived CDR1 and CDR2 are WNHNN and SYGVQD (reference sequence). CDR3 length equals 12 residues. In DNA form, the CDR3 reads TGCGCCAGCGGACAGGGGTCCTACGAGCAGTACTTC. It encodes CASGQGSYEQYF.

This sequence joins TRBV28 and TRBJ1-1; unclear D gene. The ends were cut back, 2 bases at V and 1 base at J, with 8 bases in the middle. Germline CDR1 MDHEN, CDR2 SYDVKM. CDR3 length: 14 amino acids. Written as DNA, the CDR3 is TGTGCCAGCAGTTTAGATCAAGCGAACACTGAAGCTTTCTTT. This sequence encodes CASSLDQANTEAFF. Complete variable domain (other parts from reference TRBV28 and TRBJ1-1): DVKVTQSSRYLVKRTGEKVFLECVQDMDHENMFWYRQDPGLGLRLIYFSYDVKMKEKGDIPEGYSVSREKKERFSLILESASTNQTSMYLCASSLDQANTEAFFGQGTRLTVV.

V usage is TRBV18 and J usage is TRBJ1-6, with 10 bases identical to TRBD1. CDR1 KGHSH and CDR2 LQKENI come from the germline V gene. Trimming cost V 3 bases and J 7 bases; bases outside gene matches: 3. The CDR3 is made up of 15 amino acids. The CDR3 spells CASSPDRGLNSPLHF. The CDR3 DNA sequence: TGTGCCAGCTCACCCGACAGGGGGCTGAATTCACCCCTCCACTTT.

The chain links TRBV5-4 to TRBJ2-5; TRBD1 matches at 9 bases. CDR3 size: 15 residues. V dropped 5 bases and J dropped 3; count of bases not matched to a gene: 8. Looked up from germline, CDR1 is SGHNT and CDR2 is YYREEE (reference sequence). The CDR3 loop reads CASSRPGQGEETQYF. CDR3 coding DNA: TGTGCCAGCAGTCGCCCGGGACAGGGTGAAGAGACCCAGTACTTC.

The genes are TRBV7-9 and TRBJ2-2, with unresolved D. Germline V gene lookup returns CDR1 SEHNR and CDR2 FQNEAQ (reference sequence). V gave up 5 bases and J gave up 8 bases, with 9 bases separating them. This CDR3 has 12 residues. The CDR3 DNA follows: TGTGCCAGCAGCCGGCCCCAGGGGGAGCTGTTTTTT. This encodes CASSRPQGELFF.

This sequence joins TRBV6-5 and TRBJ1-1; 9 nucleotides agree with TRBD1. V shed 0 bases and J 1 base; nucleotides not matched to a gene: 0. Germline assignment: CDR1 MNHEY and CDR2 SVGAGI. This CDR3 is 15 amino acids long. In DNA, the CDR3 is TGTGCCAGCAGTTACTCGGGACAGGGGAACACTGAAGCTTTCTTT. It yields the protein CASSYSGQGNTEAFF.

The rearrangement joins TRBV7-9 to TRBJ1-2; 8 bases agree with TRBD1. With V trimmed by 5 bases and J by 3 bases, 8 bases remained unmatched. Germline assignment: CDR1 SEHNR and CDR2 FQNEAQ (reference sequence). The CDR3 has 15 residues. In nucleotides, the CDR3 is TGTGCCAGCAGCACCCACAGGGGGGATGACTATGGCTACACCTTC. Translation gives CASSTHRGDDYGYTF.

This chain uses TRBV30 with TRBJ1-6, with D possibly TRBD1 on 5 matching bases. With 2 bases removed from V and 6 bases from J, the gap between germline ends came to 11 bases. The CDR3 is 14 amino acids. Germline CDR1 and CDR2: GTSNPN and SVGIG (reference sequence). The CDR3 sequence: CAWSTGLGNSPLHF. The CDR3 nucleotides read TGTGCCTGGAGTACAGGACTGGGTAATTCACCCCTCCACTTT.

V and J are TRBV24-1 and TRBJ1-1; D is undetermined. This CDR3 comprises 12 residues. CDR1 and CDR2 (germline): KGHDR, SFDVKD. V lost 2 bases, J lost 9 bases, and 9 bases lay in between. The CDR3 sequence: CATSDYGEKAFF. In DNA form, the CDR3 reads TGTGCCACCAGTGATTATGGGGAGAAAGCTTTCTTT.

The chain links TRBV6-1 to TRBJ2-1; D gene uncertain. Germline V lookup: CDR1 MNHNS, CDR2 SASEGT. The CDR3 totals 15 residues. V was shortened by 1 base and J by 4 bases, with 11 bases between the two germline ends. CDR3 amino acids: CASSEVRALYNEQFF. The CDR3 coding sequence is TGTGCCAGCAGTGAAGTACGAGCGCTATACAATGAGCAGTTCTTC.

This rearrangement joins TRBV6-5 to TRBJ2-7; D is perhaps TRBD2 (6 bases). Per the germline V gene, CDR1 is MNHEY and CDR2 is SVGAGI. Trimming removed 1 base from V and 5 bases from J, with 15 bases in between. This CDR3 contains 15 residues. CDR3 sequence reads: CASSYFRGSVNEQYF. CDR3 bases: TGTGCCAGCAGTTACTTTCGGGGGAGTGTGAACGAGCAGTACTTC.

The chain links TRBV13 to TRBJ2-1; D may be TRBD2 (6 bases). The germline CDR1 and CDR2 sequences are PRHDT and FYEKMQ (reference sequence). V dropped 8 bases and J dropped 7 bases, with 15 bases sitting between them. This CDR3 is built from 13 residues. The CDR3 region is CASSGVRSNEQFF. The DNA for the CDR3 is TGTGCCAGCTCGGGAGTGAGGAGTAATGAGCAGTTCTTC.